The 24 T cell receptor beta chains listed next were all sequenced from one sample in a study of blood T cells in healthy people across ages. The second PCR ran about 6 to 12 cycles with a sample-barcoded 5' primer and J-beta primers. TCRdb reanalysed the 5' RACE reads using MiXCR and keeps one entry per CDR3 protein. The sample lists 1.8 million or so distinct CDR3 sequences; 35% to 50% were seen once. Sequencing used blood. These receptors came from a human donor in good health.

The chain links TRBV29-1 to TRBJ1-2; 8 positions match TRBD1. CDR3 length: 13 amino acids. The trim removed 6 bases at V and 6 bases at J, leaving 9 bases unmatched. Germline CDR1 and CDR2: SQVTM and ANQGSEA. CDR3 region: CSVDRGVGNGYTF. CDR3 sequence (DNA): TGCAGCGTCGACAGGGGAGTTGGTAATGGCTACACCTTC. Looking up the rest from reference TRBV29-1 and TRBJ1-2 gives the full variable domain: SAVISQKPSRDICQRGTSLTIQCQVDSQVTMMFWYRQQPGQSLTLIATANQGSEATYESGFVIDKFPISRPNLTFSTLTVSNMSPEDSSIYLCSVDRGVGNGYTFGSGTRLTVV.

V is TRBV5-1 and J is TRBJ2-7; no clear D gene. Germline assignment: CDR1 SGHRS and CDR2 YFSETQ. Trimming took 0 bases from V and 4 from J, leaving 14 bases between them. The CDR3 length is 15 residues. Here the CDR3 DNA reads TGCGCCAGCAGCTTGGACAGTAGGTCAGGTTACGAGCAGTACTTC. Its translation: CASSLDSRSGYEQYF. The full variable domain, rest sourced from reference TRBV5-1 and TRBJ2-7, is KAGVTQTPRYLIKTRGQQVTLSCSPISGHRSVSWYQQTPGQGLQFLFEYFSETQRNKGNFPGRFSGRQFSNSRSEMNVSTLELGDSALYLCASSLDSRSGYEQYFGPGTRLTVT.

This clonotype was detected only a few times. V gene TRBV7-2 combines with J gene TRBJ1-2; unclear D gene. The CDR3 sequence is 13 residues long. The ends were cut back, 0 bases at V and 4 bases at J, with 6 bases in the middle. From germline, CDR1 is SGHTA and CDR2 FQGNSA. The CDR3: CASSLAPLYGYTF. CDR3 bases: TGTGCCAGCAGCTTAGCCCCGCTCTATGGCTACACCTTC.

This chain links TRBV4-3 with TRBJ2-1; D uncertain. CDR3 length: 14 amino acids. The V and J ends lost 0 bases and 12 bases respectively, with 15 bases between them. The germline V gene encodes CDR1 LGHNA and CDR2 YSLEER. CDR3 amino acids: CASSQDKGPPGQFF. CDR3 DNA: TGCGCCAGCAGCCAAGATAAGGGTCCTCCGGGGCAGTTCTTC.

This clonotype was counted a few times. CDR3 protein: CATSAEGTETQYF. The CDR3 nucleotides are TGCGCCACGTCCGCCGAGGGTACGGAGACCCAGTACTTC. The V and J genes are TRBV5-1 and TRBJ2-5, with TRBD2 as a possible D gene (5 bases). V shed 9 bases and J shed 5 bases, with 17 bases lying between them. The CDR3 has 13 amino acids. Looked up from germline, CDR1 is SGHRS and CDR2 is YFSETQ.

The chain carries TRBV9 and TRBJ2-3; 7 nucleotides line up with TRBD2. The CDR3 spans 17 residues. Germline V gene data show CDR1 as SGDLS and CDR2 as YYNGEE. The J segment lost 1 base and the V segment lost 3 bases, leaving 11 bases of the junction unmatched. This CDR3 reads CASSAKTSRWGTDTQYF. CDR3 in DNA: TGTGCCAGCAGCGCCAAGACTAGCAGGTGGGGCACAGATACGCAGTATTTT.

The chain joins TRBV20-1 to TRBJ1-5; TRBD1 is a possible D gene (6 bases). CDR3 length: 15 amino acids. Germline V lookup: CDR1 DFQATT, CDR2 SNEGSKA (reference sequence). V was clipped by 3 bases and J by 0 bases, with 12 bases between them. CDR3 protein: CSARDSSYSNQPQHF. The CDR3 region has the DNA TGCAGTGCTAGGGACAGTTCTTATAGCAATCAGCCCCAGCATTTT.

This CDR3 reads CASSRRQTVNYGYTF. The CDR3 DNA reads as TGTGCCAGCTCACGACGACAGACTGTTAACTATGGCTACACCTTC. The rearrangement links TRBV3-1 to TRBJ1-2; tentatively, D is TRBD1 (5 bases). CDR3 length: 15 amino acids. V lost 8 bases, J lost 1 base, and 17 bases lay in between. The germline CDR1 and CDR2 sequences are LGHDT and YNNKEL (reference sequence).

V gene TRBV2 combines with J gene TRBJ2-5; D ambiguous. V shed 3 bases and J shed 2 bases, with 10 bases lying between them. The CDR3 covers 14 residues. The germline V gene has CDR1 SNHLY and CDR2 FYNNEI. The DNA of the CDR3 is TGTGCCAGCAGTGATCACATCATACAAGAGACCCAGTACTTC. Translated: CASSDHIIQETQYF.

This chain joins TRBV5-1 and TRBJ2-2, with 8 bases aligning to TRBD2. V shed 3 bases and J 2 bases; nucleotides not matched to a gene: 12. This CDR3 region has 18 residues. Germline V gene sequence: CDR1 SGHRS, CDR2 YFSETQ. The CDR3 DNA follows: TGCGCCAGCAGCTCCCGGGCTAGCGGGCTTAGTAACACCGGGGAGCTGTTTTTT. Translating gives CASSSRASGLSNTGELFF.

Comment on this clonotype: A much larger clonotype is one base distant, so this may be a read error. The chain links TRBV10-3 to TRBJ2-3; D uncertain. The germline gives CDR1 ENHRY, CDR2 SYGVKD. The ends were cut back, 8 bases at V and 2 bases at J, with 11 bases in the middle. The CDR3 consists of 13 residues. The CDR3 region has the DNA TGTGCCATCCGAGGAGTGATCACAGATACGCAGTATTTT. Its protein product is CAIRGVITDTQYF.

The chain couples TRBV5-5 to TRBJ2-3; a weak D match, TRBD2 (6 bases). The V gene's germline CDR1 is SGHKS and CDR2 YYEKEE (reference sequence). V lost 0 bases and J 10 bases, leaving 12 bases between the germline ends. The CDR3 extends over 13 amino acids. The CDR3 nucleotides read TGTGCCAGCAGCTTGGTCGGCGAGCGGGCGCAGTATTTT. It codes for CASSLVGERAQYF.

This clonotype appeared a few times. The CDR3 DNA reads as TGCGCCAGCAGCCAAGATTCGGACAGGGGGCCCCTAACCTCCTACGAGCAGTACTTC. Translation gives CASSQDSDRGPLTSYEQYF. J is TRBJ2-7 and V is TRBV4-1, with 11 positions matching TRBD1. The CDR3 has 19 amino acids. Germline CDR1 MGHRA, CDR2 YSYEKL. V lost 0 bases, J lost 0 bases, and 10 bases stayed unmatched.

Note on this clonotype: One end of the junction fails to match germline, which may point to a read error. V usage is TRBV6-2 or TRBV6-3 and J usage is TRBJ2-7, with a possible D match to TRBD1 (6 bases). Germline-derived CDR1 and CDR2 are MNHEY and SVGEGT. The CDR3 has 14 amino acids. The CDR3: CASSFRANRDEQHF. CDR3 nucleotides: TGTGCCAGCAGTTTCCGGGCTAACAGGGACGAGCAGCACTTC.

In its sample, this clonotype was seen many times. V is TRBV29-1 and J is TRBJ1-5; 7 bases match TRBD1. Trimming took 5 bases from V and 7 from J; bases not matched to a gene: 8. The V gene's germline CDR1 is SQVTM and CDR2 ANQGSEA. The CDR3 runs to 13 residues. Here the CDR3 DNA reads TGCAGCGTTTCAGGGGGGAGGGGACAGCCCCAGCATTTT. Translation gives CSVSGGRGQPQHF.

This clonotype was observed a handful of times. The V call is TRBV4-3, the J call TRBJ2-2, with TRBD2 matching 10 bases. Germline V gives CDR1 LGHNA, CDR2 YSLEER. The junction had 6 bases not matched to a gene; V was cut back by 4 bases and J by 7 bases. The CDR3 has 15 amino acids. This chain's CDR3 is CASSPGLASVGELFF. For the CDR3, the DNA is TGCGCCAGCAGCCCGGGACTAGCGTCGGTCGGGGAGCTGTTTTTT.

This chain links TRBV12-3 or TRBV12-4 with TRBJ2-1; TRBD1 matches at 11 bases. The trim removed 6 bases at V and 3 bases at J, leaving 7 bases unmatched. The length of the CDR3 is 16 residues. The CDR3 here is CASRTTGTGGYNEQFF. CDR3 DNA: TGTGCCAGCAGAACAACCGGGACAGGGGGCTACAATGAGCAGTTCTTC.

On this clonotype: The junction and the germline gene differ at one end; a read error may be behind it. This chain uses TRBV5-1 with TRBJ2-1; D might be TRBD2 (6 bases). Germline CDR1 is SGHRS and CDR2 is YFSETQ. There are 16 residues in the CDR3. The CDR3 nucleotides are TGCGCCGGCAGCCGTTCGGGAGCGGGCGATTACAATGAACAGTTCTTC. It is translated as CAGSRSGAGDYNEQFF.

CDR3 loop: CSVEDTVAAGTQYF. In DNA, the CDR3 is TGCAGCGTTGAAGACACGGTAGCGGCGGGGACCCAGTACTTC. The chain recombines TRBV29-1 with TRBJ2-5; a possible D gene is TRBD2 (6 bases). The germline V and J ends were trimmed by 0 bases and 7 bases, with 15 bases remaining between them. The CDR3 runs 14 residues. CDR1 and CDR2 from the germline V gene are SQVTM and ANQGSEA.

This chain's CDR3 is CASSLPDEQYF. The CDR3 coding sequence is TGTGCCAGCAGCCTTCCGGACGAGCAGTACTTC. The J gene is TRBJ2-7, the V gene TRBV4-2, with D uncertain. Trimming pared 4 bases from V and 5 bases from J, leaving 6 bases between. The CDR3 loop spans 11 amino acids. Germline values: CDR1 LGHNA, CDR2 YNFKEQ.

V is TRBV6-2 or TRBV6-3 and J is TRBJ1-2; D gene unclear. Trimming pared 0 bases from V and 8 bases from J, leaving 10 bases between. The CDR3 extends over 13 amino acids. Germline-derived CDR1 and CDR2 are MNHEY and SVGEGT. The CDR3 region is CASSYSTLDGYTF. Here the CDR3 DNA reads TGTGCCAGCAGTTACTCGACTCTTGACGGCTACACCTTC.

V and J are TRBV7-2 and TRBJ2-1, with 9 bases that match TRBD2. Germline lookup yields CDR1 SGHTA and CDR2 FQGNSA. V shed 3 bases and J 5 bases; nucleotides not matched to a gene: 5. This CDR3 has 15 residues. The CDR3 DNA reads TGTGCCAGCAGCTTGACTAGCGGAGACCACAATGAGCAGTTCTTC. The encoded protein is CASSLTSGDHNEQFF.

The V gene is TRBV29-1, the J gene TRBJ2-2; D could derive from TRBD1 or TRBD2 (6 bases each). V was trimmed by 6 bases and J by 3 bases, leaving 17 bases between them. CDR1 is SQVTM, CDR2 ANQGSEA, per germline. The CDR3 is 15 amino acids. This chain's CDR3 is CSVSSRGVDTGELFF. The CDR3 bases are TGCAGCGTCTCCTCGAGGGGGGTAGACACCGGGGAGCTGTTTTTT.

The gene calls are TRBV20-1 and TRBJ2-3, with a weak D call TRBD2 (5 bases). In germline, CDR1 is DFQATT, CDR2 SNEGSKA (reference sequence). CDR3 length: 14 residues. The V end was cut by 5 bases, the J end by 6 bases, with 18 bases between. The CDR3 reads CSAEAGAGPDTQYF. CDR3 DNA sequence: TGCAGTGCTGAGGCGGGCGCCGGCCCCGATACGCAGTATTTT.